This is a list of T cell receptor beta chains from one sample in a study of CD8+ T cells in alopecia areata. Assay: immunoSEQ multiplex PCR; the TCRdb copy retains only in-frame clones and omits some. Here the sample spans about 260,000 clones, 60% being singletons. The sequenced sample was CD4+ T cells sorted from blood, obtained around week 53, from a patient treated with tofacitinib. The receptors were sampled from a human donor with alopecia areata. Both conserved end residues are part of each CDR3. D genes are given only for firm matches. Size is stated for part of the rows, as once, few or many counts, or as a class when the clone is expanded.

>-|TRBV5-1|TRBJ1-6|13|-
CASSLAGNSPLHF
TGCGCCAGCAGCTTGGCAGGGAATTCACCCCTCCACTTT
>-|TRBV4-1|TRBJ2-7|13|few
CASSQDLDYEQYF
TGCGCCAGCAGCCAAGACCTCGACTACGAGCAGTACTTC
>-|TRBV29-1|TRBJ2-5|14|-
CSVDWEGGRETQYF
TGCAGCGTTGATTGGGAGGGGGGAAGAGAGACCCAGTACTTC
>TRBD2|TRBV10-3|TRBJ2-7|14|few
CAISESGTRDEQYF
TGTGCCATCAGTGAGAGCGGGACTAGAGACGAGCAGTACTTC
>TRBD1|TRBV29-1|TRBJ2-6|14|few
CSVERGLGANVLTF
TGCAGCGTTGAGAGGGGGCTTGGGGCCAACGTCCTGACTTTC
>TRBD2|TRBV2|TRBJ2-1|15|-
CASRVESGDYNEQFF
TGTGCCAGCAGGGTCGAGAGCGGGGACTACAATGAGCAGTTCTTC
>-|TRBV4-1|TRBJ2-7|13|-
CASSQDRRAEQYF
TGCGCCAGCAGCCAAGATAGGAGGGCCGAGCAGTACTTC
>-|TRBV30|TRBJ2-3|12|-
CAWTQGGDTQYF
TGTGCCTGGACTCAGGGGGGAGATACGCAGTATTTT
>-|TRBV30|TRBJ1-2|12|-
CAWSYQGYGYTF
TGTGCCTGGAGCTATCAGGGCTATGGCTACACCTTC
>-|TRBV2|TRBJ2-7|12|-
CASRTDGYEQYF
TGTGCCAGCAGGACGGACGGCTACGAGCAGTACTTC
>TRBD2|TRBV5-1|TRBJ2-3|17|-
CASSFPQRGQYTDTQYF
TGCGCCAGCAGCTTTCCTCAGCGGGGGCAATACACAGATACGCAGTATTTT
>-|TRBV6-5|TRBJ2-1|16|-
CASSYTGTKSYAEQFF
TGTGCCAGCAGTTACACAGGGACTAAGAGCTATGCTGAGCAGTTCTTC
>-|TRBV2|TRBJ2-3|15|-
CASSADRDATDTQYF
TGTGCCAGCAGTGCGGACAGAGATGCCACAGATACGCAGTATTTT
>-|TRBV9|TRBJ2-7|13|-
CASSVATGYEQYF
TGTGCCAGCAGCGTAGCGACGGGCTACGAGCAGTACTTC
>TRBD1|TRBV14|TRBJ2-7|15|few
CASSQTRDRRYEQYF
TGTGCCAGCAGCCAGACCCGGGACAGGAGATACGAGCAGTACTTC
>-|TRBV6-1|TRBJ2-6|13|-
CASTPHGANVLTF
TGTGCCAGCACTCCCCATGGGGCCAACGTCCTGACTTTC
>TRBD2|TRBV4-1|TRBJ2-7|15|once
CASSQRTSGLYEQYF
TGCGCCAGCAGCCAACGGACTAGCGGATTATACGAGCAGTACTTC
>TRBD1|TRBV5-1|TRBJ2-7|14|-
CASRSRDSSYEQYF
TGCGCCAGCAGGTCCCGGGACAGCTCCTACGAGCAGTACTTC
>-|TRBV30|TRBJ1-1|15|once
CAWRPPGTQGTEAFF
TGTGCCTGGAGGCCCCCCGGGACTCAGGGCACTGAAGCTTTCTTT
>TRBD2|TRBV10-3|TRBJ2-3|15|-
CAISPTSGGTDTQYF
TGTGCCATCAGCCCAACTAGCGGGGGGACAGATACGCAGTATTTT
>-|TRBV19|TRBJ2-4|13|few
CASSIGQENIQYF
TGTGCCAGTAGTATAGGCCAGGAAAACATTCAGTACTTC
>-|TRBV27|TRBJ2-3|12|-
CASSHGPVTQYF
TGTGCCAGCAGTCACGGGCCTGTCACGCAGTATTTT
>TRBD1|TRBV5-4|TRBJ2-1|14|-
CASSTGQGRNEQFF
TGTGCCAGCAGCACGGGACAGGGTCGCAATGAGCAGTTCTTC
>-|TRBV29-1|TRBJ2-7|13|few
CSVGAGNFYEQYF
TGCAGCGTTGGGGCAGGGAATTTCTACGAGCAGTACTTC
>-|TRBV2|TRBJ2-3|12|-
CASGLYTDTQYF
TGTGCCAGTGGACTATACACAGATACGCAGTATTTT
>-|TRBV29-1|TRBJ1-1|13|-
CSVGLWGEIGAFF
TGCAGCGTTGGGTTGTGGGGGGAAATCGGAGCTTTCTTT
>-|TRBV11-2|TRBJ2-3|13|-
CASSPLGTDTQYF
TGTGCCAGCAGCCCCCTAGGGACAGATACGCAGTATTTT
>TRBD1|TRBV15|TRBJ2-7|15|once
CATSRDNRGSYEQYF
TGTGCCACCAGCAGAGATAACAGGGGCTCCTACGAGCAGTACTTC
>TRBD2|TRBV4-3|TRBJ2-1|14|few
CASSQRLADNEQFF
TGCGCCAGCAGCCAAAGACTAGCGGACAATGAGCAGTTCTTC
>-|TRBV30|TRBJ1-1|10|-
CVIGPTEAFF
TGTGTTATAGGGCCCACTGAAGCTTTCTTT
>-|TRBV6-6|TRBJ2-1|13|-
CLTADSPFQEQFF
TGTTTGACCGCGGACAGCCCCTTCCAGGAGCAGTTCTTC
>-|TRBV5-1|TRBJ2-2|13|-
CASSDRPTGELFF
TGCGCCAGCTCTGACAGACCGACCGGGGAGCTGTTTTTT
>-|TRBV7-9|TRBJ1-5|17|-
CASSPLGGLGRNQPQHF
TGTGCCAGCAGCCCCCTCGGGGGGCTCGGGAGAAATCAGCCCCAGCATTTT
>TRBD1|TRBV7-2|TRBJ2-5|14|-
CASSRTGGRETQYF
TGTGCCAGCAGCCGAACAGGGGGTCGGGAGACCCAGTACTTC
>-|TRBV2|TRBJ2-1|13|-
CASSGWEGGEQFF
TGTGCCAGCAGCGGATGGGAGGGGGGAGAGCAGTTCTTC
>-|TRBV5-6|TRBJ2-5|13|-
CASSLFGGGTQYF
TGTGCCAGCAGCTTGTTCGGGGGCGGCACCCAGTACTTC
>-|TRBV19|TRBJ2-7|11|-
CASRWVVEQYF
TGTGCCAGTAGATGGGTGGTGGAGCAGTACTTC
>-|TRBV9|TRBJ2-1|15|once
CASSPLLGGFNEQFF
TGTGCCAGCAGCCCCCTCCTCGGGGGTTTCAATGAGCAGTTCTTC
>-|TRBV6-1|TRBJ1-1|13|once
CASSEGQNTEAFF
TGTGCCAGCAGTGAAGGGCAGAACACTGAAGCTTTCTTT
>TRBD2|TRBV29-1|TRBJ2-1|14|-
CSVVTSGGYNEQFF
TGCAGCGTTGTAACTAGCGGGGGGTACAATGAGCAGTTCTTC
>-|TRBV2|TRBJ2-7|15|-
CASSDMGGIPYEQYF
TGTGCCAGCAGTGATATGGGCGGGATCCCCTACGAGCAGTACTTC
>TRBD1|TRBV27|TRBJ2-3|16|-
CASSMWTGKGTDTQYF
TGTGCCAGCAGTATGTGGACAGGGAAGGGAACAGATACGCAGTATTTT
>-|TRBV2|TRBJ2-5|13|-
CASSDGQGKTQYF
TGTGCCAGCAGTGATGGGCAGGGGAAGACCCAGTACTTC
>-|TRBV19|TRBJ2-4|14|-
CASSIPPPGDIQYF
TGTGCCAGTAGTATCCCGCCGCCCGGGGACATTCAGTACTTC
>TRBD2|TRBV5-1|TRBJ2-7|15|-
CASSPGLAGNYEQYF
TGCGCCAGCAGCCCGGGACTAGCGGGGAACTACGAGCAGTACTTC
>TRBD2|TRBV29-1|TRBJ2-1|11|few
CSATGGNEQFF
TGCAGCGCTACGGGGGGGAATGAGCAGTTCTTC
>TRBD1|TRBV7-3|TRBJ1-1|13|-
CASSTRQGAEAFF
TGTGCCAGCAGCACTAGACAGGGGGCTGAAGCTTTCTTT
>TRBD2|TRBV29-1|TRBJ2-5|12|-
CSVGLAGGTQYF
TGCAGCGTAGGACTAGCGGGAGGGACCCAGTACTTC
>TRBD1|TRBV19|TRBJ2-1|14|-
CASKTGGSYNEQFF
TGTGCCAGTAAGACAGGGGGCTCCTACAATGAGCAGTTCTTC
>-|TRBV2|TRBJ2-7|13|-
CASSTGIPYEQYF
TGTGCCAGCAGTACCGGTATCCCCTACGAGCAGTACTTC